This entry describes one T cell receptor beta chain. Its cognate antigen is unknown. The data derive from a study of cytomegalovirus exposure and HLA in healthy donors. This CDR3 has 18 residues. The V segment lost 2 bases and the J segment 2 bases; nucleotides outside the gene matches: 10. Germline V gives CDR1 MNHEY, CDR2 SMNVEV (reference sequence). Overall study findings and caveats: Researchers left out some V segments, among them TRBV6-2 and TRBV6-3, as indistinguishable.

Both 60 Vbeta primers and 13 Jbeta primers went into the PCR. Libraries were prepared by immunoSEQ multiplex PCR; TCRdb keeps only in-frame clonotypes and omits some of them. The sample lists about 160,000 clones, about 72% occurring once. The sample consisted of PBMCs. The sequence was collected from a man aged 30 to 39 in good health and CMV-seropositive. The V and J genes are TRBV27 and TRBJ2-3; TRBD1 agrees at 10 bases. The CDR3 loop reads CASSLMGQGMTYTDTQYF. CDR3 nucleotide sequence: TGTGCCAGCAGTTTAATGGGACAGGGGATGACTTACACAGATACGCAGTATTTT.